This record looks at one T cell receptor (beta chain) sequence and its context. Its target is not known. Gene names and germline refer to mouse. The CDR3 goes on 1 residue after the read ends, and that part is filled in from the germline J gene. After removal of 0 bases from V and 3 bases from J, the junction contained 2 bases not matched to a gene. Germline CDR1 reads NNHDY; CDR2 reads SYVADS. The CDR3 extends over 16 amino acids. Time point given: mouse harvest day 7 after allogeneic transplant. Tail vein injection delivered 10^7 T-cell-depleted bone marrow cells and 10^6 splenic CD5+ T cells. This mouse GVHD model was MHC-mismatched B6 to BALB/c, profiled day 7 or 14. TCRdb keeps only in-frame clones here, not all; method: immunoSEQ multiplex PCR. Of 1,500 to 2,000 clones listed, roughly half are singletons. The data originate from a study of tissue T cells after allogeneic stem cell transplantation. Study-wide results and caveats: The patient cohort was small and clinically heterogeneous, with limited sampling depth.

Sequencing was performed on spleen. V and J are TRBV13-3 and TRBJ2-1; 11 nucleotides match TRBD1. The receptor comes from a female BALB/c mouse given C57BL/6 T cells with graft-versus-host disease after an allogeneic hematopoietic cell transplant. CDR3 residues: CASSDGTGGTYAEQFF. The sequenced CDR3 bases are TGTGCCAGCAGTGATGGGACAGGGGGCACCTATGCTGAGCAGTTC.